The present entry profiles one T cell receptor (beta chain) with its context. The repertoire was sequenced with immunoSEQ multiplex PCR; TCRdb's copy has only in-frame clones and lacks some. The sample shows 6,000 or so clones, just over 85% of them seen only once. These data originate in a study of blood T cell dynamics during melanoma immunotherapy. Time point of the sample: pre-treatment baseline. Trimming at V came to 5 bases and at J to 7 bases, leaving 8 bases not matched to a gene. Germline assignment: CDR1 LNHDA and CDR2 SQIVND (reference sequence). This CDR3 spans 14 amino acids. This clonotype was sampled from a human donor with melanoma. The chain uses TRBV19 and TRBJ2-5; 9 bases match TRBD1. Material: blood, obtained from a patient treated with checkpoint blockade. CDR3 nucleotides: TGTGCCAGTAGTCCCGGGACAGGGACCCGGACCCAGTACTTC. As protein: CASSPGTGTRTQYF.